The 32 T cell receptor beta chains below come from one sample, sequenced in a study of blood T cells in healthy people across ages. Together with a sample-barcoded 5' primer, a J-beta primer mix was included in a second PCR lasting roughly 6 to 12 cycles. Using its own MiXCR run on the 5' RACE reads, TCRdb lists one record per CDR3 protein. The repertoire consists of over a million distinct CDR3 sequences, with 20% to 25% occurring once and the leading ten covering about 0.8%. These data were also filed under a second study, of T cells of mothers and their children.

The source material was blood. These receptors all come from a girl aged 2-10 years in good health.

This clonotype came up a few times. The V and J genes are TRBV6-6 and TRBJ2-7; TRBD2 matches 7 bases. Unmatched junction bases numbered 14, after V lost 6 bases and J lost 3 bases. Germline V gene sequence: CDR1 MNHNY, CDR2 SVGAGI (reference sequence). The CDR3 totals 16 residues. CDR3 sequence (DNA): TGTGCCAGCAGCCCCTGGGCGGGGGAAAAGGGCTACGAGCAGTACTTC. This codes for CASSPWAGEKGYEQYF.

This chain links TRBV7-9 with TRBJ2-5, with D possibly matching TRBD2 (5 bases). The J call could be wrong; TRBJ2-1 is a better fit for the DNA end. This CDR3 has 15 residues. CDR1 and CDR2 from the germline V gene are SEHNR and FQNEAQ (reference sequence). CDR3 in DNA: TGTGCCAGCAGCTACCCTAGTACGGGATATAGTGAGCAGTTCTTC. It translates to CASSYPSTGYSEQFF.

This clonotype turned up a few times. V is TRBV12-3 or TRBV12-4 and J is TRBJ2-7; no reliable D call. The J call is uncertain, as TRBJ2-1 better fits the DNA end. The CDR3 is made up of 12 amino acids. This chain's CDR3 is CASRTTLHEQFF. CDR3 coding DNA: TGTGCCAGCAGGACGACGCTCCATGAGCAGTTCTTC.

This clonotype was seen a handful of times. The V and J genes are TRBV27 and TRBJ2-7; D may be TRBD2 (5 bases). Germline lookup yields CDR1 MNHEY and CDR2 SMNVEV (reference sequence). V was cut by 2 bases and J by 3 bases, with 11 bases left in between. The CDR3 totals 14 residues. This CDR3 is CASSLRGNNYEQYF. The CDR3 DNA follows: TGTGCCAGCAGTTTACGAGGGAACAACTACGAGCAGTACTTC.

The rearrangement uses TRBV19 and TRBJ1-5; D possibly corresponds to TRBD1 (6 bases). The V gene lost 0 bases and the J gene lost 0 bases, with 12 bases spanning the gap. CDR1 is LNHDA and CDR2 is SQIVND in the germline V gene (reference sequence). The CDR3 sequence is 17 residues long. The CDR3 bases are TGTGCCAGTAGTATAGATGGGACACTTTATAGCAATCAGCCCCAGCATTTT. Translating gives CASSIDGTLYSNQPQHF.

This clonotype was seen only a few times. For the CDR3, the DNA is TGTGCTAGTGGTTTGTTCAATGAGCAGTTCTTC. The encoded protein is CASGLFNEQFF. The gene calls are TRBV12-5 and TRBJ2-1; unclear D gene. V was clipped by 2 bases and J by 6 bases, with 2 bases between them. CDR1 LGHNT and CDR2 FRNRAP come from the germline V gene. This CDR3 has 11 residues.

About this clonotype: One junction end does not reproduce the germline sequence, and a read error may be involved. V and J are TRBV5-1 and TRBJ2-7, with 7 bases fitting TRBD1. The CDR3 runs 16 residues. Germline values: CDR1 SGHRS, CDR2 YFSETQ. For the CDR3, the DNA is TGCGCCAGCATACCTACCCGGGACAGCGTTAACTACGATCAGTACTTC. Encoded protein: CASIPTRDSVNYDQYF.

This chain joins TRBV12-3 or TRBV12-4 and TRBJ2-5, with TRBD2 matching over 8 bases. V trimming: 6 bases; J trimming: 14 bases; junction bases outside the gene matches: 11. This CDR3 region has 12 residues. The CDR3 reads CASSPTGTRLYF. Here the CDR3 DNA reads TGTGCCAGCAGCCCGACCGGGACTAGACTTTACTTC.

This clonotype was seen only a few times. The rearrangement uses TRBV3-1 and TRBJ2-2, with TRBD1 identical over 7 bases. V dropped 0 bases and J dropped 7; count of bases not matched to a gene: 8. This CDR3 is 16 amino acids long. CDR1 and CDR2 (germline): LGHDT, YNNKEL (reference sequence). CDR3 nucleotides: TGTGCCAGCAGCCAAGATGCGTGGACAGGCGGCGGGGAGCTGTTTTTT. Protein product: CASSQDAWTGGGELFF. The variable domain in full, completed from reference TRBV3-1 and TRBJ2-2, reads DTAVSQTPKYLVTQMGNDKSIKCEQNLGHDTMYWYKQDSKKFLKIMFSYNNKELIINETVPNRFSPKSPDKAHLNLHINSLELGDSAVYFCASSQDAWTGGGELFFGEGSRLTVL.

As DNA, the CDR3 is TGTGCCACCAGTGATTTGAGCCCAGATACGCAGTATTTT. Translated: CATSDLSPDTQYF. V usage is TRBV24-1 and J usage is TRBJ2-3; D remains unclear. This CDR3 contains 13 residues. The germline CDR1 and CDR2 sequences are KGHDR and SFDVKD. The V end lost 0 bases, the J end lost 4 bases, and 4 bases lay between the germline ends.

The chain employs TRBV29-1 and TRBJ2-7, with D maybe TRBD1 (6 bases). The germline CDR1 and CDR2 sequences are SQVTM and ANQGSEA. The V gene lost 5 bases and the J gene lost 2 bases, with 13 bases spanning the gap. The CDR3 totals 13 residues. CDR3 nucleotides: TGCAGCGTTAGGGGGACACTAACCTACGAGCAGTACTTC. Residues: CSVRGTLTYEQYF.

The J gene is TRBJ1-5, the V gene TRBV20-1; a weak D match, TRBD1 (6 bases). V was cut by 0 bases and J by 5 bases, with 14 bases left in between. There are 15 residues in the CDR3. Germline CDR1 DFQATT, CDR2 SNEGSKA (reference sequence). The CDR3 sequence is CSAREWGAWDQPQHF. DNA of the CDR3: TGCAGTGCTAGAGAGTGGGGGGCGTGGGATCAGCCCCAGCATTTT.

The chain recombines TRBV20-1 with TRBJ2-1; D call uncertain. The CDR3 totals 13 residues. The V end lost 2 bases, the J end lost 3 bases, and 8 bases lay between the germline ends. Per the germline V gene, CDR1 is DFQATT and CDR2 is SNEGSKA (reference sequence). The CDR3, as DNA: TGCAGTGCTAGACTTACTGGCTACAATGAGCAGTTCTTC. Translating gives CSARLTGYNEQFF.

In DNA form, the CDR3 reads TGTGCCAGCAGTTCCCCAGGGGAAATCTATGGCTACACCTTC. This translates into CASSSPGEIYGYTF. V is TRBV28 and J is TRBJ1-2, with a possible D match to TRBD1 (6 bases). This CDR3 has 14 residues. Trimming pared 4 bases from V and 4 bases from J, leaving 13 bases between. CDR1 and CDR2 from the germline V gene are MDHEN and SYDVKM.

The chain carries TRBV2 and TRBJ2-5, with unresolved D. The CDR3 contains 10 residues. Germline-derived CDR1 and CDR2 are SNHLY and FYNNEI. V was cut by 8 bases and J by 10 bases, with 11 bases left in between. This chain's CDR3 is CASSRQIQYF. DNA of the CDR3: TGTGCCAGCTCTAGGCAGATCCAGTACTTC.

This chain uses TRBV7-9 with TRBJ1-4; D remains ambiguous. The CDR3 runs 15 residues. Between the trimmed V and J ends, which lost 4 bases and 5 bases, there was a span of 14 bases. Germline assignment: CDR1 SEHNR and CDR2 FQNEAQ (reference sequence). The DNA of the CDR3 is TGTGCCAGCAGCTCACCCGACTACCCGAATGAAAAACTGTTTTTT. Its protein product is CASSSPDYPNEKLFF.

Details on this clonotype: One end of the junction varies from germline; a read error may be responsible. This rearrangement joins TRBV29-1 to TRBJ2-6; D may be TRBD1 (5 bases). The germline gives CDR1 SQVTM, CDR2 ANQGSEA. The CDR3 has 14 residues. The CDR3 nucleotides read TGCAGCGTTATACTTGTGTCTGGGGCCAACGTCCTGCCTTTC. Its translation: CSVILVSGANVLPF.

The rearrangement uses TRBV25-1 and TRBJ1-5; D gene uncertain. Germline CDR1 and CDR2: MGHDK and SYGVNS. This CDR3 region has 15 residues. V lost 1 base, J lost 1 base, and 8 bases lay in between. DNA of the CDR3: TGTGCCAGCAGTGAATCCACGGTGAGCAATCAGCCCCAGCATTTT. It is translated as CASSESTVSNQPQHF.

This clonotype was detected only a few times. The J gene is TRBJ2-7, the V gene TRBV20-1; 9 bases are shared with TRBD1. V lost 6 bases to trimming and J lost 3 bases; unmatched junction nucleotides: 9. The CDR3 has 14 amino acids. Germline CDR1 DFQATT, CDR2 SNEGSKA (reference sequence). The CDR3, as DNA: TGCAGTGCCACTGGACAGGGGAAAATCTACGAGCAGTACTTC. This sequence encodes CSATGQGKIYEQYF.

This chain joins TRBV7-9 and TRBJ1-4; 8 nucleotides line up with TRBD1. CDR3 size: 16 residues. V shed 5 bases, J shed 0 bases, and the junction held 5 bases outside the gene matches. Per germline, CDR1 SEHNR and CDR2 FQNEAQ (reference sequence). CDR3 amino acids: CASSTLQGATNEKLFF. CDR3 in DNA: TGTGCCAGCAGCACGCTACAGGGGGCAACTAATGAAAAACTGTTTTTT.

This clonotype was counted a single time. The chain carries TRBV21-1 and TRBJ2-3; the table's TRBD1 call for D was not verified on the DNA. TRBV21-1 is a pseudogene segment. There are 19 residues in the CDR3. Here the CDR3 DNA reads TGTGCCAGCAACCCCCGTAAGGGAATAACCTCTCCTTGCACAGATACGCAGTATTTT. Translation gives CASNPRKGITSPCTDTQYF.

The V gene is TRBV20-1, the J gene TRBJ2-7, with 7 bases lining up with TRBD1. The CDR3 runs to 12 residues. V shed 0 bases and J 10 bases; nucleotides not matched to a gene: 6. Germline lookup yields CDR1 DFQATT and CDR2 SNEGSKA (reference sequence). The CDR3 DNA follows: TGCAGTGCTAGAGAACAGGGGTGGGGCCAGTACTTC. Amino acids: CSAREQGWGQYF.

The chain uses TRBV20-1 and TRBJ1-6; D gene ambiguous. The germline gives CDR1 DFQATT, CDR2 SNEGSKA (reference sequence). Trimming stripped 0 bases from V and 5 bases from J, with 11 bases between. CDR3 length: 15 residues. This CDR3 is CSARDIEHDNSPLHF. Written as DNA, the CDR3 is TGCAGTGCTAGAGATATCGAACATGATAATTCACCCCTCCACTTT.

V is TRBV19 and J is TRBJ2-5; 9 nucleotides match TRBD2. CDR1 is LNHDA and CDR2 is SQIVND in the germline V gene (reference sequence). The CDR3 is made up of 15 amino acids. Losses at the gene ends were 3 bases for V and 4 bases for J; bases not matched to a gene: 6. The CDR3 bases are TGTGCCAGTAGTATTGAGCGGGGGGTTGGAGAGACCCAGTACTTC. It specifies CASSIERGVGETQYF.

The rearrangement links TRBV7-2 to TRBJ1-1, with a weak D call TRBD1 (6 bases). CDR1 is SGHTA, CDR2 FQGNSA, per germline. The CDR3 runs 12 residues. V lost 3 bases, J lost 6 bases, and 8 bases lay in between. CDR3 protein: CASSFGQPEAFF. The CDR3 region has the DNA TGTGCCAGCAGCTTCGGACAGCCTGAAGCTTTCTTT.

This clonotype appeared a few times. The chain uses TRBV5-1 and TRBJ2-7; 9 positions agree with TRBD1. CDR1 and CDR2 (germline): SGHRS, YFSETQ. Germline trimming cut 2 bases from V and 5 bases from J; bases unmatched to any gene: 5. The CDR3 is 14 amino acids. Here the CDR3 DNA reads TGCGCCAGCAGCTTTAAACAGGGGGCGGACGAGCAGTACTTC. This encodes CASSFKQGADEQYF.

This chain connects TRBV7-2 to TRBJ2-7; 7 bases align to TRBD2. The CDR3 runs 17 residues. J gave up 0 bases and V 8 bases, and 16 bases lay outside the gene matches. Germline CDR1 SGHTA, CDR2 FQGNSA. This chain's CDR3 is CASALGAAGDYSYEQYF. The CDR3 bases are TGTGCCAGCGCCTTAGGCGCGGCGGGGGACTACTCCTACGAGCAGTACTTC.

This clonotype has just a few counts. CDR3 amino acids: CASSQGAIGGGEKLFF. The DNA for the CDR3 is TGCGCCAGCAGCCAAGGGGCGATAGGGGGCGGGGAAAAACTGTTTTTT. The chain employs TRBV4-3 and TRBJ1-4; 7 nucleotides line up with TRBD1. The CDR3 covers 16 residues. V shed 1 base, J shed 8 bases, and the junction held 10 bases outside the gene matches. Per germline, CDR1 LGHNA and CDR2 YSLEER.

This clonotype has a handful of counts. This chain joins TRBV28 and TRBJ2-5; 7 positions match TRBD1. This CDR3 is 15 amino acids long. The trim removed 5 bases at V and 4 bases at J, leaving 10 bases unmatched. The V gene's germline CDR1 is MDHEN and CDR2 SYDVKM. In DNA form, the CDR3 reads TGTGCCAGCAGTCCCCCAGGGGGATTGATAGAGACCCAGTACTTC. It is translated as CASSPPGGLIETQYF.

This clonotype has only a few counts. The chain employs TRBV18 and TRBJ2-5; maybe TRBD1 (6 bases). The CDR3 covers 15 residues. Germline CDR1 is KGHSH and CDR2 is LQKENI. The ends were cut back, 3 bases at V and 4 bases at J, with 15 bases in the middle. The CDR3 coding sequence is TGTGCCAGCTCACCGGCCAGGGGTTTAACAGAGACCCAGTACTTC. Translating gives CASSPARGLTETQYF.

A remark on this clonotype: The junction shows a germline mismatch at one end, possibly a read error. This chain connects TRBV9 to TRBJ2-5; TRBD1 agrees at 8 bases. The length of the CDR3 is 16 residues. CDR1 is SGDLS and CDR2 is YYNGEE in the germline V gene. The CDR3 is CAGSANRDRTVETQYF. The CDR3 nucleotides read TGTGCCGGCAGCGCAAACCGGGACAGGACGGTAGAGACCCAGTACTTC.

The chain has TRBV7-2 and TRBJ2-5; no definite D call. There are 16 residues in the CDR3. V was clipped by 1 base and J by 2 bases, with 14 bases between them. Germline assignment: CDR1 SGHTA and CDR2 FQGNSA. The CDR3 sequence: CASSLDFYSPQETQYF. CDR3 sequence (DNA): TGTGCCAGCAGCTTAGATTTCTACAGCCCACAAGAGACCCAGTACTTC.